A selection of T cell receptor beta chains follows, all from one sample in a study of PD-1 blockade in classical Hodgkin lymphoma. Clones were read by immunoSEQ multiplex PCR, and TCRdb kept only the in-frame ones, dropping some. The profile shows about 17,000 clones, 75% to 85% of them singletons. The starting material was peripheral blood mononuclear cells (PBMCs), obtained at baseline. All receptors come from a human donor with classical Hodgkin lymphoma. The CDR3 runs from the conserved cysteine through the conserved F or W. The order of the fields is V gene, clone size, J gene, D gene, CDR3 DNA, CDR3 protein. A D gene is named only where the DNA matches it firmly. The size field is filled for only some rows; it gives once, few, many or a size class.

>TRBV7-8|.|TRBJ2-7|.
TGTGCCAGCAGCTTAGGGGCAATAACCTACGAGCAGTACTTC
CASSLGAITYEQYF
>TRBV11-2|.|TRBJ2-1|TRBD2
TGTGCCAGCAGCTTCCCGCGGGCCGGCGGGGGTGAGCAGTTCTTC
CASSFPRAGGGEQFF
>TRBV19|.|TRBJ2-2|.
TGTGCCAGTAGTATAGAGGTGGCGAACACCGGGGAGCTGTTTTTT
CASSIEVANTGELFF
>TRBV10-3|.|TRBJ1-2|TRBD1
TGTGCCATCAGTGAGGGGACAGCTTCTAACTATGGCTACACCTTC
CAISEGTASNYGYTF
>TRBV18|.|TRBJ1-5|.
TGTGCCAGCTCACCCGGTAGTACTTATCAGGCCCAGCATTTT
CASSPGSTYQAQHF
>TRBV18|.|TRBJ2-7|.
TGTGCCAGCTCACCGGCCGGGGGTTACGAGCAGTACTTC
CASSPAGGYEQYF
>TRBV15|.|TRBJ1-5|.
TGTGCCACCAGCAGAGATTTGGGTCAGCCCCAGCATTTT
CATSRDLGQPQHF
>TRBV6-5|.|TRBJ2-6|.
TGTGCCAGCAGGCGGTCTATCTCTGGGGCCAACGTCCTGACTTTC
CASRRSISGANVLTF
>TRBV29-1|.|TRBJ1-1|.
TGCAGCGTCGAAGGGAACACTGAAGCTTTCTTT
CSVEGNTEAFF
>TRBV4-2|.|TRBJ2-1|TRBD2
TGTGCCAGCAGCCAAGTAAGCGGGGGGAGCTCCTACAATGAGCAGTTCTTC
CASSQVSGGSSYNEQFF
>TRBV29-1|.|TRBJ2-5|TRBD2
TGCAGCGTTGGCCCCGAGGGAGGGAGGGGAGAGACCCAGTACTTC
CSVGPEGGRGETQYF
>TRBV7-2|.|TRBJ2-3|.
TGTGCCAGCAGCTTACCTAGCGTCTTCACAGATACGCAGTATTTT
CASSLPSVFTDTQYF
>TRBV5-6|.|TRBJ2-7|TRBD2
TGTGCCAGCAGCCCGGGGGGTACCTACGAGCAGTACTTC
CASSPGGTYEQYF
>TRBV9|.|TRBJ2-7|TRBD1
TGTGCCAGCAGCGGTACAGGGGGAGTTTACGAGCAGTACTTC
CASSGTGGVYEQYF
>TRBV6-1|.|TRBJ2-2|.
TGTGCCACCAGCGGGAACACCGGGGAGCTGTTTTTT
CATSGNTGELFF
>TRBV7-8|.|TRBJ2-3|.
TGTGCCAGCAGCTTATATAGAGATACGCAGTATTTT
CASSLYRDTQYF
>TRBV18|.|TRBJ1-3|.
TGTGCCAGCTCACCACAGGTCACCTCTGGAAACACCATATATTTT
CASSPQVTSGNTIYF
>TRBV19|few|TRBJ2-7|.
TGTGCCAGTAGTACCTTAGAGAGCTCCTACGAGCAGTACTTC
CASSTLESSYEQYF
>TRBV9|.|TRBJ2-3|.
TGTGCCAGCAGCCCCGTTACAGATACGCAGTATTTT
CASSPVTDTQYF
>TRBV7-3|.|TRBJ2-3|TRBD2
TGTGCCAGCAGCCCGCGGGGGGGCGCAGTCCCAGATACGCAGTATTTT
CASSPRGGAVPDTQYF
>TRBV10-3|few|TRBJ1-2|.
TGTGCCATCAGTGGAGATAACTATGGCTACACCTTC
CAISGDNYGYTF
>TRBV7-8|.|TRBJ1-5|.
TGTGCCAGCAGCTTAATACAGAACAATCAGCCCCAGCATTTT
CASSLIQNNQPQHF
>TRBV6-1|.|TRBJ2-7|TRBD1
TGTGCCAGCAGGTTGGACAGGGGAATCTACGAGCAGTACTTC
CASRLDRGIYEQYF
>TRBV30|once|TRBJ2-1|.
TGTGCCTGGAGTTCGATAGCAGGAGACAATGAGCAGTTCTTC
CAWSSIAGDNEQFF